The TCR beta chain under discussion was sequenced for a study of neurological immune-mediated disorders. Study-wide results and limits: Expanded clones shared no CDR3 amino acid sequences across subjects, suggesting private repertoires in all groups.

Time point given: longitudinal time-point 3. This clonotype was seen ten or more times. What it binds is unknown. MiXCR, run by TCRdb on the 5' RACE reads, gives a single entry per CDR3 protein. Here the sample spans approximately 85,000 distinct CDR3 sequences, 4.3% being singletons. Germline V gives CDR1 SGHRS, CDR2 YFSETQ. V shed 2 bases, J shed 3 bases, and the junction held 8 bases outside the gene matches. The CDR3 is made up of 15 amino acids. V and J are TRBV5-1 and TRBJ2-7, with TRBD1 matching 7 bases. Sequencing was carried out using PBMCs. This TCR came from a woman aged 60-75 years with multiple sclerosis. This CDR3 is CASSFTGTALYEQYF. The CDR3 region has the DNA TGCGCCAGCAGCTTCACCGGGACAGCCCTCTACGAGCAGTACTTC. The full variable domain, rest sourced from reference TRBV5-1 and TRBJ2-7, is KAGVTQTPRYLIKTRGQQVTLSCSPISGHRSVSWYQQTPGQGLQFLFEYFSETQRNKGNFPGRFSGRQFSNSRSEMNVSTLELGDSALYLCASSFTGTALYEQYFGPGTRLTVT.